Following are 24 T cell receptor beta chains from one sample sequenced in a study of cytomegalovirus exposure and HLA in healthy donors. Assay used: immunoSEQ multiplex PCR; TCRdb lists only in-frame clones, some missing. The data show some 80,000 clones, about 95% seen once. Material for sequencing was PBMCs. These receptors were obtained from a woman aged 18-29 years in good health and CMV-seronegative.

In regard to this clone: The sample holds other DNA sequences that translate to the same CDR3. This chain joins TRBV7-9 and TRBJ2-3; a weak D match, TRBD2 (6 bases). From germline, CDR1 is SEHNR and CDR2 FQNEAQ (reference sequence). The CDR3 extends over 13 amino acids. V was pared by 3 bases and J by 3 bases, with 7 bases between. The DNA for the CDR3 is TGTGCCAGCAGCTTGGAGGGAACAGATACGCAGTATTTT. Translated, it gives CASSLEGTDTQYF.

Points on this clone: Germline and junction disagree at one end, which may indicate a read error. The J gene is TRBJ2-2, the V gene TRBV29-1, with 7 bases fitting TRBD1. Germline CDR1 and CDR2: SQVTM and ANQGSEA. This CDR3 comprises 15 residues. This CDR3 reads CSLDPKGANTGELFF. CDR3 DNA: TGCAGCCTTGACCCAAAGGGGGCAAACACCGGGGAGCTGTTTTTT.

The CDR3 sequence: CASSAQGAGELFF. The CDR3 DNA reads TGCGCCAGCAGTGCGCAGGGGGCCGGGGAGCTGTTTTTT. The chain uses TRBV10-1 and TRBJ2-2; TRBD1 agrees at 7 bases. V trimming: 4 bases; J trimming: 6 bases; junction bases outside the gene matches: 2. The CDR3 spans 13 residues. CDR1 is WNHNN and CDR2 is SYGVQD in the germline V gene (reference sequence).

The CDR3 region is CASSPRGWGSNEQFF. The CDR3 DNA sequence: TGTGCCAGCAGCCCTAGGGGGTGGGGGAGTAATGAGCAGTTCTTC. The rearrangement joins TRBV11-2 to TRBJ2-1; D is perhaps TRBD1 (6 bases). Germline V gives CDR1 SGHAT, CDR2 FQNNGV. Between the trimmed V and J ends, which lost 5 bases and 7 bases, there was a span of 18 bases. This CDR3 comprises 15 residues. The variable domain in full, completed from reference TRBV11-2 and TRBJ2-1, reads EAGVAQSPRYKIIEKRQSVAFWCNPISGHATLYWYQQILGQGPKLLIQFQNNGVVDDSQLPKDRFSAERLKGVDSTLKIQPAKLEDSAVYLCASSPRGWGSNEQFFGPGTRLTVL.

The CDR3 DNA follows: TGTGCCAGCTCACCTGAAACAGGAGGAAACACCATATATTTT. Its protein is CASSPETGGNTIYF. This chain joins TRBV18 and TRBJ1-3; maybe TRBD1 (5 bases). Trimming shortened V by 3 bases and J by 4 bases, and 10 bases separated the two germline ends. The CDR3 loop spans 14 amino acids. CDR1 is KGHSH, CDR2 LQKENI, per germline.

This chain uses TRBV4-1 with TRBJ1-3; D uncertain. From germline, CDR1 is MGHRA and CDR2 YSYEKL. V was shortened by 2 bases and J by 0 bases, with 11 bases between the two germline ends. CDR3 length equals 16 residues. The CDR3, as DNA: TGCGCCAGCAGCCAAAAGACACCAAGCTCTGGAAACACCATATATTTT. It encodes CASSQKTPSSGNTIYF.

This chain connects TRBV29-1 to TRBJ2-1, with 8 positions matching TRBD1. Germline V CDR1 and CDR2: SQVTM, ANQGSEA. The CDR3 contains 15 residues. The trim removed 6 bases at V and 0 bases at J, leaving 7 bases unmatched. CDR3 region: CSVPTGVSSYNEQFF. The CDR3 nucleotides read TGCAGCGTACCGACAGGGGTCAGCTCCTACAATGAGCAGTTCTTC.

This clone was seen more than once but under ten times. This chain links TRBV6-1 with TRBJ2-7; 9 nucleotides agree with TRBD1. V was pared by 6 bases and J by 2 bases, with 5 bases of the junction left unmatched. The CDR3 runs to 14 residues. Germline-derived CDR1 and CDR2 are MNHNS and SASEGT. The CDR3 DNA reads as TGTGCCAGCAGGGACAGGGGTGGGGCCTACGAGCAGTACTTC. Translated, it gives CASRDRGGAYEQYF.

The rearrangement uses TRBV14 and TRBJ1-2; D is ambiguous. The germline CDR1 and CDR2 sequences are SGHDN and FVKESK. The CDR3 is made up of 13 amino acids. Trimming took 1 base from V and 2 from J, leaving 5 bases between them. CDR3 coding DNA: TGTGCCAGCAGCCAAGGAGCAAACTATGGCTACACCTTC. Its translation is CASSQGANYGYTF.

This chain connects TRBV27 to TRBJ2-1, with TRBD2 identical over 11 bases. V shed 6 bases and J 4 bases; nucleotides not matched to a gene: 8. Per germline, CDR1 MNHEY and CDR2 SMNVEV (reference sequence). The CDR3 covers 16 residues. Here the CDR3 DNA reads TGTGCCAGCAGACGTGGTGGGACTAGCGGTTACAATGAGCAGTTCTTC. Its protein product is CASRRGGTSGYNEQFF.

Only one count was recorded for this clone. This rearrangement joins TRBV9 to TRBJ2-2; 8 bases fit TRBD1. V gave up 9 bases and J gave up 3 bases; unmatched junction bases: 1. Germline lookup yields CDR1 SGDLS and CDR2 YYNGEE. The CDR3 loop spans 12 amino acids. CDR3 protein: CATDRDTGELFF. The CDR3 DNA is TGTGCCACGGACAGGGACACCGGGGAGCTGTTTTTT.

This CDR3 reads CAIRRGPYGYTF. The CDR3 DNA is TGTGCCATAAGGAGGGGACCTTATGGCTACACCTTC. The chain employs TRBV28 and TRBJ1-2, with a tentative D call TRBD1 (5 bases). The V gene's germline CDR1 is MDHEN and CDR2 SYDVKM. The V and J ends lost 10 bases and 5 bases respectively, with 14 bases between them. This CDR3 spans 12 amino acids.

V usage is TRBV6-1 and J usage is TRBJ2-7; 12 bases are a match to TRBD2. Germline lookup yields CDR1 MNHNS and CDR2 SASEGT. After removal of 5 bases from V and 7 bases from J, the junction contained 3 bases not matched to a gene. The CDR3 covers 13 residues. CDR3 region: CASSRLAGEEQYF. DNA of the CDR3: TGTGCCAGCAGTCGACTAGCGGGAGAGGAGCAGTACTTC.

This CDR3 reads CASSLSHRGGNQPQHF. DNA for the CDR3: TGTGCCAGCAGTTTATCCCACAGGGGGGGTAACCAGCCCCAGCATTTT. V and J are TRBV28 and TRBJ1-5; 8 nucleotides match TRBD1. The length of the CDR3 is 16 residues. Per the germline V gene, CDR1 is MDHEN and CDR2 is SYDVKM. V lost 1 base, J lost 7 bases, and 9 bases stayed unmatched. Filled out from reference TRBV28 and TRBJ1-5, the complete variable domain reads DVKVTQSSRYLVKRTGEKVFLECVQDMDHENMFWYRQDPGLGLRLIYFSYDVKMKEKGDIPEGYSVSREKKERFSLILESASTNQTSMYLCASSLSHRGGNQPQHFGDGTRLSIL.

The chain carries TRBV5-1 and TRBJ2-3; D possibly corresponds to TRBD2 (6 bases). V lost 2 bases and J lost 1, with 11 bases in between. This CDR3 has 15 residues. Germline V gene data show CDR1 as SGHRS and CDR2 as YFSETQ. CDR3 nucleotide sequence: TGCGCCAGCAGCTTTGGAGGGATGGGCACAGATACGCAGTATTTT. Protein sequence: CASSFGGMGTDTQYF.

V is TRBV19 and J is TRBJ2-7; 7 bases line up with TRBD1. The CDR3 contains 14 residues. Germline trimming cut 8 bases from V and 2 bases from J; bases unmatched to any gene: 9. Germline V gives CDR1 LNHDA, CDR2 SQIVND (reference sequence). The CDR3 spells CASQETGLAYEQYF. In DNA form, the CDR3 reads TGTGCCAGTCAGGAGACAGGGCTAGCCTACGAGCAGTACTTC.

This clone has a single count. CDR3 residues: CASSRKEAGGPFTVGSYEQYF. The CDR3 region has the DNA TGCGCCAGCAGCCGCAAGGAAGCGGGAGGGCCTTTCACGGTGGGATCCTACGAGCAGTACTTC. The rearrangement joins TRBV4-1 to TRBJ2-7; 10 nucleotides match TRBD2. Germline CDR1 and CDR2: MGHRA and YSYEKL. The CDR3 contains 21 residues. The J segment lost 1 base and the V segment lost 4 bases, leaving 22 bases of the junction unmatched.

V is TRBV9 and J is TRBJ2-3; the match to TRBD2 covers 7 bases. This CDR3 contains 15 residues. Germline trimming cut 0 bases from V and 4 bases from J; bases unmatched to any gene: 5. Per the germline V gene, CDR1 is SGDLS and CDR2 is YYNGEE. The chain's CDR3 is CASSVVAGGADTQYF. The CDR3 bases are TGTGCCAGCAGCGTAGTAGCGGGCGGCGCAGATACGCAGTATTTT.

This clone appeared once. The chain employs TRBV5-6 and TRBJ1-5; no firm D call. CDR3 length: 14 amino acids. Germline V gene lookup returns CDR1 SGHDT and CDR2 YYEEEE. Trimming took 0 bases from V and 4 from J, leaving 8 bases between them. The CDR3, as DNA: TGTGCCAGCAGCTTGGTCGGAGGAAATCAGCCCCAGCATTTT. Its protein is CASSLVGGNQPQHF.

CDR3 in DNA: TGTGCCAGCAGTTTTCGGCGGGAGGTCTACGAGCAGTACTTC. This codes for CASSFRREVYEQYF. The chain carries TRBV28 and TRBJ2-7; the match to TRBD2 covers 8 bases. This CDR3 spans 14 amino acids. Germline CDR1 and CDR2: MDHEN and SYDVKM. The J segment lost 3 bases and the V segment lost 3 bases, leaving 4 bases of the junction unmatched.

CDR3 sequence reads: CASSQDFATGDGANVLTF. The CDR3 DNA follows: TGTGCCAGCAGCCAAGATTTTGCGACAGGGGACGGGGCCAACGTCCTGACTTTC. The chain is built from TRBV4-2 and TRBJ2-6; 8 bases align to TRBD1. This CDR3 region has 18 residues. From germline, CDR1 is LGHNA and CDR2 YNFKEQ. V lost 0 bases and J lost 4; bases outside the gene matches: 8.

The rearrangement joins TRBV28 to TRBJ1-4; 8 positions agree with TRBD1. Germline CDR1 is MDHEN and CDR2 is SYDVKM. Trimming cost V 3 bases and J 6 bases; bases outside gene matches: 6. The CDR3 length is 15 residues. CDR3 region: CASSFQTGAYEKLFF. The CDR3 DNA reads as TGTGCCAGCAGTTTCCAGACAGGGGCATATGAAAAACTGTTTTTT.

The rearrangement uses TRBV5-1 and TRBJ2-5, with a tentative D call TRBD2 (5 bases). Germline V CDR1 and CDR2: SGHRS, YFSETQ. V shed 4 bases and J shed 1 base, with 14 bases lying between them. The CDR3 contains 15 residues. The DNA of the CDR3 is TGCGCCAGCAGCCGCGGGCTGCAGATCCAAGAGACCCAGTACTTC. Its translation: CASSRGLQIQETQYF. The full variable domain, in which reference TRBV5-1 and TRBJ2-5 provide the parts outside the CDR3, is KAGVTQTPRYLIKTRGQQVTLSCSPISGHRSVSWYQQTPGQGLQFLFEYFSETQRNKGNFPGRFSGRQFSNSRSEMNVSTLELGDSALYLCASSRGLQIQETQYFGPGTRLLVL.

This chain links TRBV10-3 with TRBJ2-1, with D perhaps TRBD2 (5 bases). Deletions cut 10 bases from V and 3 bases from J, with 7 bases between. Germline V CDR1 and CDR2: ENHRY, SYGVKD. The CDR3 spans 11 residues. The chain's CDR3 is CATGNYNEQFF. The CDR3 region has the DNA TGTGCCACCGGGAACTACAATGAGCAGTTCTTC.